The next 17 T cell receptor beta chains were all read from a single sample in a study of OX40 agonist ivuxolimab in advanced cancers. This table comes from immunoSEQ multiplex PCR, and its TCRdb copy is limited to in-frame clones, with some not included. The table has under 85,000 clones, around nine tenths seen once. Sample: CD4+ or CD8+ T cells sorted from blood, taken in a trial of the OX40 agonist ivuxolimab. These receptor sequences come from an adult with an advanced solid tumor such as melanoma, head and neck, liver or kidney cancer.

This clone has a single count. This chain links TRBV28 with TRBJ1-1; D may be TRBD1 (5 bases). Per germline, CDR1 MDHEN and CDR2 SYDVKM. V lost 7 bases and J lost 0, with 15 bases in between. The CDR3 is 15 amino acids. The CDR3 loop is CASTSPDSLNTEAFF. The CDR3, as DNA: TGTGCCAGCACCTCGCCCGACAGTTTGAACACTGAAGCTTTCTTT.

Only one count was recorded for this clone. The CDR3 bases are TGTGCCAGCAGTGAATGGGGGACAGGGTACTACTCTAGCCAAAACATTCAGTACTTC. It specifies CASSEWGTGYYSSQNIQYF. The chain links TRBV6-1 to TRBJ2-4, with 9 bases lining up with TRBD1. With V trimmed by 2 bases and J by 5 bases, 16 bases remained unmatched. The CDR3 runs 19 residues. Looked up from germline, CDR1 is MNHNS and CDR2 is SASEGT.

V usage is TRBV30 and J usage is TRBJ1-5; D ambiguous. Germline loops: CDR1 GTSNPN, CDR2 SVGIG (reference sequence). The CDR3 is 13 amino acids. Trimming cost V 3 bases and J 7 bases, with 13 bases left between them. CDR3: CAWSETLRQPQHF. The CDR3 DNA reads TGTGCCTGGAGCGAAACATTGCGCCAGCCCCAGCATTTT.

V gene TRBV5-1 combines with J gene TRBJ1-4, with a tentative D call TRBD1 (6 bases). Germline-derived CDR1 and CDR2 are SGHRS and YFSETQ. CDR3 size: 15 residues. V lost 4 bases and J 8 bases, leaving 18 bases between the germline ends. CDR3 nucleotides: TGCGCCAGCAGCAGCCTCGGGGGCGAGGGCGAAAAACTGTTTTTT. It codes for CASSSLGGEGEKLFF.

The genes are TRBV2 and TRBJ2-5; D remains unclear. V lost 5 bases to trimming and J lost 3 bases, with 4 bases between them. CDR1 is SNHLY and CDR2 is FYNNEI in the germline V gene. The CDR3 length is 11 residues. The DNA for the CDR3 is TGTGCCAGCAGTCTTGAAGAGACCCAGTACTTC. The encoded protein is CASSLEETQYF.

The V gene is TRBV27, the J gene TRBJ1-4; D is unclear. Germline CDR1 MNHEY, CDR2 SMNVEV (reference sequence). The CDR3 is 16 amino acids. The V gene lost 6 bases and the J gene lost 7 bases, with 21 bases spanning the gap. Written as DNA, the CDR3 is TGTGCCAGCAGGCCCCGGATAGACCCGGGTAGTGAAAAACTGTTTTTT. It codes for CASRPRIDPGSEKLFF. Based on the CDR3 plus reference TRBV27 and TRBJ1-4, the full variable domain is EAQVTQNPRYLITVTGKKLTVTCSQNMNHEYMSWYRQDPGLGLRQIYYSMNVEVTDKGDVPEGYKVSRKEKRNFPLILESPSPNQTSLYFCASRPRIDPGSEKLFFGSGTQLSVL.

The V and J genes are TRBV4-2 and TRBJ1-5; D uncertain. The CDR3 contains 15 residues. V was cut by 4 bases and J by 2 bases, with 12 bases left in between. Germline CDR1 LGHNA, CDR2 YNFKEQ. DNA of the CDR3: TGTGCCAGCAGCCCAAGGACGGAGGGCAATCAGCCCCAGCATTTT. It is translated as CASSPRTEGNQPQHF.

V and J are TRBV7-3 and TRBJ1-2; D unclear. There are 13 residues in the CDR3. V lost 2 bases, J lost 2 bases, and 6 bases lay in between. Germline CDR1 and CDR2: SGHTA and FQGTGA. The DNA for the CDR3 is TGTGCCAGCAGCTTACGACGGAACTATGGCTACACCTTC. Its translation is CASSLRRNYGYTF.

This chain uses TRBV11-2 with TRBJ2-7; D may be TRBD1 (6 bases). The CDR3 is 16 amino acids. Per the germline V gene, CDR1 is SGHAT and CDR2 is FQNNGV. Trimming left V 5 bases short and J 0 bases short, with 17 bases between. CDR3 bases: TGTGCCAGCAGCCGAAGGAGTAGGACAGTCTCCTACGAGCAGTACTTC. It codes for CASSRRSRTVSYEQYF. The full variable domain, with the rest looked up from reference TRBV11-2 and TRBJ2-7, is EAGVAQSPRYKIIEKRQSVAFWCNPISGHATLYWYQQILGQGPKLLIQFQNNGVVDDSQLPKDRFSAERLKGVDSTLKIQPAKLEDSAVYLCASSRRSRTVSYEQYFGPGTRLTVT.

The chain employs TRBV9 and TRBJ1-1, with D possibly being TRBD1 (5 bases). The CDR3 loop spans 15 amino acids. Trimming cost V 4 bases and J 1 base, with 14 bases left between them. CDR1 and CDR2 (germline): SGDLS, YYNGEE. CDR3 sequence reads: CASSPRGSENTEAFF. Written as DNA, the CDR3 is TGTGCCAGCAGCCCAAGGGGTTCAGAGAACACTGAAGCTTTCTTT.

This clone was counted between two and nine times. The chain uses TRBV6-5 and TRBJ1-1; D not resolved. This CDR3 has 13 amino acids. CDR1 MNHEY and CDR2 SVGAGI come from the germline V gene. V was shortened by 4 bases and J by 7 bases, with 13 bases between the two germline ends. Here the CDR3 reads CASSSPSVGEAFF. Here the CDR3 DNA reads TGTGCCAGCAGTTCCCCATCTGTGGGTGAAGCTTTCTTT.

The chain couples TRBV11-2 to TRBJ2-5; TRBD2 is a possible D gene (5 bases). The CDR3 consists of 15 residues. The germline V gene has CDR1 SGHAT and CDR2 FQNNGV. The ends were cut back, 8 bases at V and 1 base at J, with 17 bases in the middle. The CDR3 bases are TGTGCCAGCGCTCGCGGGTTTTCGGCCCAAGAGACCCAGTACTTC. The encoded protein is CASARGFSAQETQYF.

V usage is TRBV5-5 and J usage is TRBJ1-2; D remains ambiguous. The CDR3 has 14 residues. The V end lost 3 bases, the J end lost 8 bases, and 17 bases lay between the germline ends. Germline V CDR1 and CDR2: SGHKS, YYEKEE (reference sequence). The CDR3 DNA reads as TGTGCCAGCAGCTCGTTCGCGGGGATGAGAGGCTACACCTTC. Its protein is CASSSFAGMRGYTF.

CDR3 amino acids: CASSSGQGRGGELFF. The CDR3 DNA follows: TGTGCCAGCAGTTCGGGACAGGGAAGGGGGGGGGAGCTGTTTTTT. The chain is built from TRBV27 and TRBJ2-2; 9 nucleotides agree with TRBD1. There are 15 residues in the CDR3. The germline V gene encodes CDR1 MNHEY and CDR2 SMNVEV (reference sequence). The junction had 8 bases not matched to a gene; V was cut back by 4 bases and J by 8 bases.

The rearrangement links TRBV6-5 to TRBJ2-7; 8 bases map to TRBD1. This CDR3 has 12 amino acids. Germline CDR1 reads MNHEY; CDR2 reads SVGAGI. Trimming at V came to 6 bases and at J to 5 bases, leaving 3 bases not matched to a gene. CDR3 region: CASRATGDEQYF. As DNA, the CDR3 is TGTGCCAGCAGGGCGACAGGGGACGAGCAGTACTTC.

This chain connects TRBV5-4 to TRBJ2-5, with 8 bases aligning to TRBD2. V was clipped by 4 bases and J by 4 bases; unmatched bases: 9. The CDR3 is 15 amino acids. Germline values: CDR1 SGHNT, CDR2 YYREEE (reference sequence). This CDR3 reads CASSPGGLAGETQYF. CDR3 DNA: TGTGCCAGCAGCCCAGGAGGTCTAGCGGGAGAGACCCAGTACTTC.

The chain is built from TRBV27 and TRBJ1-2, with D possibly TRBD1 on 5 matching bases. The CDR3 has 11 residues. Germline V lookup: CDR1 MNHEY, CDR2 SMNVEV (reference sequence). Trimming pared 11 bases from V and 2 bases from J, leaving 9 bases between. CDR3 residues: CAAGGNYGYTF. The CDR3 DNA sequence: TGTGCCGCGGGGGGGAACTATGGCTACACCTTC.